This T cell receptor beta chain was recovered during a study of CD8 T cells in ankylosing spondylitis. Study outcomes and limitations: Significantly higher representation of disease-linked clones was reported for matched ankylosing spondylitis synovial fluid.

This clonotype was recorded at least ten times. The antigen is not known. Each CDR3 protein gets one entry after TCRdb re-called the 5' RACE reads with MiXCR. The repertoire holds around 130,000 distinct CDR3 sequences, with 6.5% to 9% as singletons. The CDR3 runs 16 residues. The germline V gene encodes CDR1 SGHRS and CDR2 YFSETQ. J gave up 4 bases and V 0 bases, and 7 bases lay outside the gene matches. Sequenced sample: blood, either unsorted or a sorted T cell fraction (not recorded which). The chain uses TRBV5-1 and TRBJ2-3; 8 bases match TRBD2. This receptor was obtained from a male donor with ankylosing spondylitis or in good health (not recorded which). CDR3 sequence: CASSLATGRGSDTQYF. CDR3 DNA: TGCGCCAGCAGCTTGGCCACCGGGAGGGGGTCAGATACGCAGTATTTT.